This T cell receptor (beta chain) was identified in a study of blood T cell repertoires in COVID-19. Authors' methods: Reference gene primers were amplified, and this amplification served to estimate nucleated cell counts. TCRdb's copy holds only in-frame clones and misses some; the assay was immunoSEQ multiplex PCR. V and J calls plus clone size are reproduced from that table; the DNA served to infer D and trimming. Of approximately 170,000 clones in the sample, less than 90% were seen once. This TCR came from a man aged 60 to 69 with acute or convalescent COVID-19. The sequenced material came from peripheral blood.

The CDR3 region has the DNA TGTGCCAGCAGCCCCGGGACTAGCGGGGGGCATACGCAGTATTTT. Its protein product is CASSPGTSGGHTQYF. The chain uses TRBV7-9 and TRBJ2-3; 15 bases are shared with TRBD2. The CDR3 has 15 amino acids. From germline, CDR1 is SEHNR and CDR2 FQNEAQ (reference sequence). Unmatched junction bases numbered 4, after V lost 5 bases and J lost 7 bases.